These 28 T cell receptor beta chains originate from one sample sequenced in a study of low-dose radiotherapy and immunotherapy resistance in tumors. Time point indicated: after trial treatment. Treatment given: LDRT plus nivolumab, ipilimumab, low-dose cyclophosphamide and aspirin (RACIN trial). Covering alpha and beta chains, TRAV- and TRBV-specific primers were used for the first-strand cDNA. With a V-primer adapter and a constant-region primer, TCRs were amplified for roughly 21 PCR cycles. MiXCR, run by TCRdb on the reads, gives a single entry per CDR3 protein. The data show roughly 95,000 distinct CDR3 sequences, roughly 20% seen once. Material: PBMCs, obtained after low-dose radiotherapy plus immunotherapy. Receptors were obtained from a female donor with ovarian cancer.

This clonotype came up many times. This sequence joins TRBV7-6 and TRBJ1-6; D is perhaps TRBD1 (5 bases). The V end lost 0 bases, the J end lost 8 bases, and 14 bases lay between the germline ends. Germline CDR1 and CDR2: SGHVS and FNYEAQ. This CDR3 has 16 residues. This CDR3 is CASSLASGTAYSPLHF. The CDR3 DNA sequence: TGTGCCAGCAGCTTAGCGTCTGGGACCGCCTATTCACCCCTCCACTTT.

This clonotype was observed at least ten times. The chain is built from TRBV20-1 and TRBJ1-6, with D possibly being TRBD1 (5 bases). V was clipped by 3 bases and J by 9 bases, with 15 bases between them. CDR3 length equals 14 residues. Per germline, CDR1 DFQATT and CDR2 SNEGSKA (reference sequence). The CDR3 loop is CSARGLSGTSPLHF. The DNA of the CDR3 is TGCAGTGCTAGGGGACTCTCGGGGACTTCACCCCTCCACTTT.

This clonotype showed up many times. The chain uses TRBV20-1 and TRBJ2-2; 7 bases fit TRBD1. The CDR3 runs 14 residues. V lost 1 base to trimming and J lost 7 bases; unmatched junction nucleotides: 6. Germline V lookup: CDR1 DFQATT, CDR2 SNEGSKA (reference sequence). The CDR3, as DNA: TGCAGTGCTAGAGCAGGGACAGCAAACGGGGAGCTGTTTTTT. This encodes CSARAGTANGELFF.

This clonotype was seen repeatedly, ten times or more. The CDR3 region is CASSLIRAEQFF. The CDR3, as DNA: TGTGCCAGCAGCTTGATAAGGGCCGAGCAGTTCTTC. The chain employs TRBV5-4 and TRBJ2-1; no definite D call. V was cut by 1 base and J by 10 bases, with 9 bases left in between. Per germline, CDR1 SGHNT and CDR2 YYREEE (reference sequence). The CDR3 length is 12 residues.

There are many counts of this clonotype. This chain connects TRBV6-2 or TRBV6-3 to TRBJ2-2; D call uncertain. This CDR3 has 14 amino acids. V gave up 2 bases and J gave up 0 bases, with 4 bases separating them. Germline V gene sequence: CDR1 MNHEY, CDR2 SVGEGT. The CDR3 nucleotides read TGTGCCAGCAGTTACCAAGCGAACACCGGGGAGCTGTTTTTT. Protein sequence: CASSYQANTGELFF.

This clonotype was seen many times. V gene TRBV6-6 combines with J gene TRBJ1-6; no reliable D call. Germline V gene lookup returns CDR1 MNHNY and CDR2 SVGAGI (reference sequence). The ends were cut back, 0 bases at V and 2 bases at J, with 11 bases in the middle. The CDR3 consists of 17 residues. The CDR3 loop reads CASSYSQAGPYNSPLHF. The CDR3 DNA follows: TGTGCCAGCAGTTACTCTCAAGCTGGGCCCTATAATTCACCCCTCCACTTT.

This clonotype was detected ten times or more. This CDR3 is CASSYSTGGVFTEAFF. CDR3 sequence (DNA): TGTGCCAGCAGTTACTCGACAGGCGGGGTGTTCACTGAAGCTTTCTTT. The chain recombines TRBV6-2 or TRBV6-3 with TRBJ1-1, with a possible D match to TRBD1 (6 bases). Germline values: CDR1 MNHEY, CDR2 SVGEGT. Trimming left V 0 bases short and J 4 bases short, with 15 bases between. This CDR3 is 16 amino acids long.

With regard to this clonotype: The limits of the CDR3 on the DNA are not certain, so only TCRdb's listed CDR3 is given. The chain has TRBV5-3 and TRBJ2-2; the D call in the table, TRBD2, was not verified against the DNA. TRBV5-3 is sorted into the ORF group, with uncertain function. The CDR3 has 17 amino acids, counting both end residues. The CDR3 protein is CASSAGGGLSTGELFFF.

This clonotype has ten or more counts. The chain uses TRBV5-5 and TRBJ1-2; 7 bases are a match to TRBD1. V shed 0 bases and J 2 bases; nucleotides not matched to a gene: 1. Per germline, CDR1 SGHKS and CDR2 YYEKEE (reference sequence). The CDR3 consists of 14 residues. The CDR3 DNA reads as TGTGCCAGCAGCTTGGAGGGACAGAACTATGGCTACACCTTC. Amino acids: CASSLEGQNYGYTF. Using reference TRBV5-5 and TRBJ1-2 for the parts outside the CDR3, the full variable domain is DAGVTQSPTHLIKTRGQQVTLRCSPISGHKSVSWYQQVLGQGPQFIFQYYEKEERGRGNFPDRFSARQFPNYSSELNVNALLLGDSALYLCASSLEGQNYGYTFGSGTRLTVV.

In its sample, this clonotype was seen many times. This chain links TRBV28 with TRBJ1-5; 7 positions agree with TRBD1. The V segment lost 4 bases and the J segment 1 base; nucleotides outside the gene matches: 7. This CDR3 spans 16 amino acids. Germline V CDR1 and CDR2: MDHEN, SYDVKM. As DNA, the CDR3 is TGTGCCAGCAGTTCCTCCGACAGGGTGAGCAATCAGCCCCAGCATTTT. This encodes CASSSSDRVSNQPQHF.

Many counts were recorded for this clonotype. The chain joins TRBV18 to TRBJ1-4; D is perhaps TRBD1 (5 bases). V lost 3 bases and J lost 0, with 14 bases in between. Germline lookup yields CDR1 KGHSH and CDR2 LQKENI. The CDR3 contains 17 residues. This CDR3 is CASSPADSSATNEKLFF. CDR3 in DNA: TGTGCCAGCTCACCGGCCGACAGCTCTGCAACTAATGAAAAACTGTTTTTT.

The table lists this clonotype with many counts. In nucleotides, the CDR3 is TGCGCCAGCACCCGGGACAGGGGTTACGAGCAGTACTTC. Translated: CASTRDRGYEQYF. This rearrangement joins TRBV4-1 to TRBJ2-7; TRBD1 agrees at 10 bases. Germline CDR1 reads MGHRA; CDR2 reads YSYEKL. Unmatched junction bases numbered 4, after V lost 7 bases and J lost 4 bases. The CDR3 spans 13 residues.

This clonotype was picked up many times. This chain connects TRBV28 to TRBJ1-5; D might be TRBD1 (5 bases). This CDR3 is built from 18 residues. Germline CDR1 reads MDHEN; CDR2 reads SYDVKM. The ends were cut back, 2 bases at V and 3 bases at J, with 20 bases in the middle. In nucleotides, the CDR3 is TGTGCCAGCAGTTTACCCACGGGCAGGGAGAGTGTCAATCAGCCCCAGCATTTT. It yields the protein CASSLPTGRESVNQPQHF. Based on the CDR3 plus reference TRBV28 and TRBJ1-5, the full variable domain is DVKVTQSSRYLVKRTGEKVFLECVQDMDHENMFWYRQDPGLGLRLIYFSYDVKMKEKGDIPEGYSVSREKKERFSLILESASTNQTSMYLCASSLPTGRESVNQPQHFGDGTRLSIL.

This clonotype was seen many times. The V gene is TRBV6-1, the J gene TRBJ1-5, with D perhaps matching TRBD1 (5 bases). Trimming stripped 6 bases from V and 7 bases from J, with 7 bases between. From germline, CDR1 is MNHNS and CDR2 SASEGT. The CDR3 runs to 11 residues. Written as DNA, the CDR3 is TGTGCCAGCAGCCGGGGGCAGCCCCAGCATTTT. This codes for CASSRGQPQHF.

This clonotype was recorded many times. The chain combines TRBV28 with TRBJ1-2, with a weak D call TRBD1 (5 bases). There are 15 residues in the CDR3. Trimming took 3 bases from V and 3 from J, leaving 14 bases between them. The germline V gene encodes CDR1 MDHEN and CDR2 SYDVKM. CDR3 in amino acids: CASSFPGLGDYGYTF. CDR3 nucleotides: TGTGCCAGCAGTTTTCCGGGCCTGGGGGACTATGGCTACACCTTC.

This clonotype was detected ten times or more. V usage is TRBV29-1 and J usage is TRBJ1-5; D not certain. Deletions cut 5 bases from V and 1 base from J, with 15 bases between. Germline V gene sequence: CDR1 SQVTM, CDR2 ANQGSEA. This CDR3 is 15 amino acids long. In nucleotides, the CDR3 is TGCAGCGTTAGGGAAGAGGGATCCAGCAATCAGCCCCAGCATTTT. This translates into CSVREEGSSNQPQHF.

In its sample, this clonotype was seen many times. The chain joins TRBV7-2 to TRBJ2-3; 7 bases fit TRBD1. CDR1 is SGHTA, CDR2 FQGNSA, per germline. The trim removed 2 bases at V and 6 bases at J, leaving 11 bases unmatched. The CDR3 runs to 16 residues. Here the CDR3 reads CASSLNQRGGGDTQYF. The CDR3 nucleotides read TGTGCCAGCAGCTTAAACCAGCGAGGGGGCGGGGATACGCAGTATTTT.

In the case of this clonotype: A far larger clone is only one base removed, so a read error is likely. This rearrangement joins TRBV12-3 or TRBV12-4 to TRBJ1-1; possible D gene TRBD1, 5 bases. The CDR3 is made up of 14 amino acids. CDR3 residues: CAGRKTAMNTEAFF. In DNA form, the CDR3 reads TGTGCCGGCAGGAAGACAGCCATGAACACTGAAGCTTTCTTT.

In this sample, this clonotype turned up many times. The V call is TRBV4-1, the J call TRBJ1-6, with D perhaps TRBD1 (5 bases). The CDR3 loop spans 17 amino acids. V was cut by 3 bases and J by 5 bases, with 17 bases left in between. Germline values: CDR1 MGHRA, CDR2 YSYEKL. The DNA for the CDR3 is TGCGCCAGCAGCCACGACTGGTCCAGGGCGGATAATTCACCCCTCCACTTT. This gives the protein CASSHDWSRADNSPLHF.

This clonotype has a count of ten or more. The chain carries TRBV29-1 and TRBJ2-3, with D tentatively TRBD1 (5 bases). This CDR3 is 14 amino acids long. Germline assignment: CDR1 SQVTM and CDR2 ANQGSEA. V shed 3 bases and J shed 1 base, with 11 bases lying between them. CDR3 sequence reads: CSVDGAPGTDTQYF. For the CDR3, the DNA is TGCAGCGTTGATGGGGCGCCCGGCACAGATACGCAGTATTTT.

In its sample, this clonotype was seen many times. The chain links TRBV29-1 to TRBJ2-6; D call uncertain. Germline-derived CDR1 and CDR2 are SQVTM and ANQGSEA. V lost 1 base and J lost 0, with 7 bases in between. The CDR3 is made up of 15 amino acids. DNA for the CDR3: TGCAGCGTTGAAGGGGGATCCTCTGGGGCCAACGTCCTGACTTTC. It yields the protein CSVEGGSSGANVLTF.

This clonotype has a count of ten or more. The genes are TRBV7-9 and TRBJ2-4; possibly TRBD1 for D (5 bases). With 3 bases removed from V and 9 bases from J, the gap between germline ends came to 15 bases. CDR3 length: 14 amino acids. Germline V CDR1 and CDR2: SEHNR, FQNEAQ (reference sequence). As DNA, the CDR3 is TGTGCCAGCAGCTTGGTAGGGGCCAACGGCATTCAGTACTTC. This sequence encodes CASSLVGANGIQYF.

The rearrangement links TRBV5-1 to TRBJ2-3; 10 positions agree with TRBD1. Trimming cost V 5 bases and J 2 bases; bases outside gene matches: 11. This CDR3 region has 17 residues. Per the germline V gene, CDR1 is SGHRS and CDR2 is YFSETQ. CDR3 residues: CASRIRDRGFPTDTQYF. The DNA for the CDR3 is TGCGCCAGCAGGATCCGGGACAGGGGCTTTCCCACAGATACGCAGTATTTT.

The rearrangement joins TRBV5-1 to TRBJ1-6, with a weak D call TRBD1 (5 bases). The CDR3 runs to 17 residues. The germline V gene has CDR1 SGHRS and CDR2 YFSETQ. Trimming pared 0 bases from V and 7 bases from J, leaving 17 bases between. The CDR3 DNA sequence: TGCGCCAGCAGCTTGGATAGTCCGGGACGGACAAATTCACCCCTCCACTTT. It specifies CASSLDSPGRTNSPLHF.

For this clonotype: This sequence is one base from a far larger clone and is likely a read error. The rearrangement joins TRBV5-4 to TRBJ2-1; TRBD1 matches at 9 bases. Germline V CDR1 and CDR2: SGHNT, YYREEE (reference sequence). V lost 2 bases and J lost 13; bases outside the gene matches: 13. CDR3 length equals 15 residues. The CDR3 loop is CASSFLGTGSDIQFF. The CDR3 DNA reads TGTGCCAGCAGCTTTTTAGGGACAGGGAGCGACATTCAGTTCTTC.

This clonotype was found many times. The chain has TRBV3-1 and TRBJ1-5; 8 bases align to TRBD1. V shed 5 bases, J shed 5 bases, and the junction held 8 bases outside the gene matches. The CDR3 runs 15 residues. Germline CDR1 LGHDT, CDR2 YNNKEL (reference sequence). The CDR3 nucleotides read TGTGCCAGCAGCTCCCAGGACAGGGCAGATCAGCCCCAGCATTTT. Translating it yields CASSSQDRADQPQHF.

The chain couples TRBV6-2 or TRBV6-3 to TRBJ1-1; perhaps TRBD1 as D (6 bases). This CDR3 is built from 13 residues. Germline assignment: CDR1 MNHEY and CDR2 SVGEGT. Trimming cost V 8 bases and J 6 bases, with 16 bases left between them. CDR3 residues: CASGFRGGPEAFF. The CDR3 DNA sequence: TGTGCCAGCGGTTTTAGGGGGGGACCTGAAGCTTTCTTT.

Remarks on this clonotype: A far larger clone is one nucleotide away, so this likely arose from a read error. The chain recombines TRBV6-2 or TRBV6-3 with TRBJ1-6, with a tentative D call TRBD1 (5 bases). CDR3 length: 14 residues. CDR1 and CDR2 from the germline V gene are MNHEY and SVGEGT. CDR3 sequence: CASSYPGSDSPIHF. The CDR3 DNA follows: TGTGCCAGCAGTTACCCAGGGTCTGATTCACCCATCCACTTT.